Sequencing of this T cell receptor (beta chain) was carried out in a study of T cell repertoires in cytomegalovirus infection. Across the whole study: Epitope selection comprised recently identified HLA-C-restricted CMV epitopes and well-studied HLA-B-restricted CMV epitopes.

TCRdb ran MiXCR on the reads and lists one entry per CDR3 protein. The sample comprises hundreds of thousands of distinct CDR3 sequences, around a third of which are singletons, and about an eighth rests with the top ten. Study results and limitations: The ex vivo response was dominated by HLA-C-restricted CMV-specific TCR beta clonotypes.

About this clonotype: Its antigen is undetermined. A read error may produce the germline difference seen at one junction end.

The starting material was cultured CD8+ T cells from PBMCs, obtained from culture after CMV antigen stimulation. This clonotype was sampled from a human donor in good health (CMV status not recorded). Some clones in this sample may be carry-over from other donors' samples.

The CDR3 nucleotides read TGTGCCACCAGCAGACAGACCCAGGGCGTATGGCCGGACACTAAAGCTTTCTTT. This codes for CATSRQTQGVWPDTKAFF. V and J are TRBV15 and TRBJ1-1; the D gene is possibly TRBD1 (5 bases). CDR1 is LNHNV, CDR2 YYDKDF, per germline (reference sequence). This CDR3 is built from 18 residues.